The 2 T cell receptor beta chains below come from one sample, sequenced in a study of CD8+CD57+ T cells in acquired aplastic anemia. Genomic DNA provided the template from which TCR beta VDJ and CDR3 profiles were obtained. In TCRdb, the reads were re-called with MiXCR into one record per CDR3 protein. Among approximately 32,000 distinct CDR3 sequences listed, more than 75% were seen once. Sequencing used sorted CD4+, CD8+, or CD8+CD57+ T cells (not recorded which) from PBMCs. The receptors stem from a human donor in good health, serving as a control.

The table lists this clonotype with a few counts. V is TRBV6-5 and J is TRBJ1-2; TRBD1 aligns across 7 bases. Losses at the gene ends were 3 bases for V and 0 bases for J; bases not matched to a gene: 1. CDR3 size: 14 residues. Germline loops: CDR1 MNHEY, CDR2 SVGAGI. The CDR3 DNA is TGTGCCAGCAGTTATGACAGGGCTAACTATGGCTACACCTTC. Its translation is CASSYDRANYGYTF.

V is TRBV9 and J is TRBJ1-5; 7 positions agree with TRBD1. This CDR3 has 16 residues. V was clipped by 4 bases and J by 2 bases; unmatched bases: 9. Germline-derived CDR1 and CDR2 are SGDLS and YYNGEE. The CDR3 loop is CASSSGGDGRNQPQHF. The CDR3 region has the DNA TGTGCCAGCAGCTCAGGGGGGGACGGCCGCAATCAGCCCCAGCATTTT.